Below are 25 T cell receptor beta chains sequenced from a single sample in a study of T cells in Graves' hyperthyroidism and ophthalmopathy. RNA transcripts provided the source from which TCR beta CDR3 regions were amplified. With the HTBI primer set, the TCR CDR3 went through a first round of RT-PCR. TCRdb re-analysed the multiplex PCR reads in MiXCR, keeping a single row per CDR3 protein. The profile shows under 550,000 distinct CDR3 sequences, 15% to 20% of them singletons. Sequencing was carried out using blood. The receptors stem from a middle-aged man with Graves' ophthalmopathy.

This clonotype was counted only a few times. V usage is TRBV9 and J usage is TRBJ1-2; TRBD1 agrees at 7 bases. The V gene's germline CDR1 is SGDLS and CDR2 YYNGEE. The CDR3 is 15 residues long. The ends lost 0 bases at V and 6 bases at J; junction bases unmatched: 8. CDR3 coding DNA: TGTGCCAGCAGCGTAGGACAGGGCCCCGGGGATGGCTACACCTTC. It codes for CASSVGQGPGDGYTF.

This clonotype has only a few counts. This chain joins TRBV10-3 and TRBJ1-1; D is unresolved. The germline CDR1 and CDR2 sequences are ENHRY and SYGVKD. The CDR3 is 13 amino acids. The germline V and J ends were trimmed by 3 bases and 6 bases, with 11 bases remaining between them. CDR3 DNA sequence: TGTGCCATCAGTGAAAAAGAGTACTCTGAAGCTTTCTTT. It codes for CAISEKEYSEAFF.

This sequence joins TRBV6-1 and TRBJ2-7; D not resolved. Trimming took 6 bases from V and 6 from J, leaving 21 bases between them. Germline V gives CDR1 MNHNS, CDR2 SASEGT. The CDR3 has 15 amino acids. CDR3 sequence reads: CASSLNSALQTEQYF. CDR3 nucleotide sequence: TGTGCCAGCAGCCTTAACAGCGCACTCCAGACCGAGCAGTACTTC.

This clonotype was picked up a small number of times. The genes are TRBV19 and TRBJ1-1, with D uncertain. V shed 5 bases and J shed 3 bases, with 10 bases lying between them. The CDR3 is 13 residues long. Germline-derived CDR1 and CDR2 are LNHDA and SQIVND (reference sequence). Here the CDR3 DNA reads TGTGCCAGTAGTTTCAGTGCGTACACTGAAGCTTTCTTT. Amino acids: CASSFSAYTEAFF.

Note on this clonotype: The CDR3 end shows no conserved phenylalanine or tryptophan, and so a read error is likely. The chain uses TRBV12-3 or TRBV12-4 and TRBJ1-5; TRBD1 agrees at 9 bases. The V and J ends lost 6 bases and 2 bases, in that order; junction bases with no gene match: 2. CDR3 length: 14 amino acids. CDR3 nucleotide sequence: TGTGCCAGCAGCCGGACAGGGGGCAATCAGCCCCAGCATCTT. It yields the protein CASSRTGGNQPQHL.

The sample holds many counts of this clonotype. The chain combines TRBV5-8 with TRBJ2-3; D gene unclear. V was pared by 2 bases and J by 4 bases, with 11 bases between. Germline V lookup: CDR1 SGHTS, CDR2 YDEGEE. The CDR3 runs 14 residues. The CDR3 protein is CASSFDRSSDTQYF. CDR3 in DNA: TGTGCCAGCAGCTTTGACCGTTCCTCAGATACGCAGTATTTT.

This clonotype was seen only a few times. The chain uses TRBV6-2 or TRBV6-3 and TRBJ2-2; D unresolved. Germline values: CDR1 MNHEY, CDR2 SVGEGT. The CDR3 spans 12 residues. V was pared by 3 bases and J by 6 bases, with 5 bases between. The CDR3 coding sequence is TGTGCCAGCAGTTATGGTTCCGGGGAGCTGTTTTTT. Translated, it gives CASSYGSGELFF.

This clonotype occurred a few times. The rearrangement uses TRBV5-1 and TRBJ2-1, with D possibly matching TRBD1 (6 bases). The V end was cut by 4 bases, the J end by 0 bases, with 17 bases between. CDR1 SGHRS and CDR2 YFSETQ come from the germline V gene. The CDR3 length is 17 residues. Here the CDR3 DNA reads TGCGCCAGCAGCGGCGGACAGACACTTCGCTCCTACAATGAGCAGTTCTTC. This translates into CASSGGQTLRSYNEQFF.

This clonotype was counted at least ten times. This chain links TRBV15 with TRBJ2-7, with unresolved D. The V gene's germline CDR1 is LNHNV and CDR2 YYDKDF (reference sequence). The CDR3 totals 15 residues. The ends were cut back, 1 base at V and 6 bases at J, with 16 bases in the middle. The DNA for the CDR3 is TGTGCCACCAGCAGAGCCATCGGGTTCCGGTTCGAGCAGTACTTC. It translates to CATSRAIGFRFEQYF. Combining the CDR3 with reference TRBV15 and TRBJ2-7 gives the whole variable domain DAMVIQNPRYQVTQFGKPVTLSCSQTLNHNVMYWYQQKSSQAPKLLFHYYDKDFNNEADTPDNFQSRRPNTSFCFLDIRSPGLGDTAMYLCATSRAIGFRFEQYFGPGTRLTVT.

This clonotype was seen a handful of times. The chain is built from TRBV4-3 and TRBJ2-1, with D possibly matching TRBD1 (7 bases). With 4 bases removed from V and 5 bases from J, the gap between germline ends came to 21 bases. The CDR3 is 17 amino acids. Germline assignment: CDR1 LGHNA and CDR2 YSLEER. The CDR3 region is CASSPQDSARGDNEQFF. As DNA, the CDR3 is TGCGCCAGCAGCCCACAAGATAGCGCCAGGGGGGACAATGAGCAGTTCTTC.

This clonotype was picked up many times. The V call is TRBV30, the J call TRBJ1-2; D not certain. Trimming removed 6 bases at V and 2 bases at J, with 13 bases between. Germline values: CDR1 GTSNPN, CDR2 SVGIG (reference sequence). The CDR3 consists of 13 residues. The CDR3 is CACQLGRNYGYTF. In DNA, the CDR3 is TGTGCCTGCCAACTCGGCAGGAACTATGGCTACACCTTC. Together with reference TRBV30 and TRBJ1-2, the CDR3 gives the full variable domain: SQTIHQWPATLVQPVGSPLSLECTVEGTSNPNLYWYRQAAGRGLQLLFYSVGIGQISSEVPQNLSASRPQDRQFILSSKKLLLSDSGFYLCACQLGRNYGYTFGSGTRLTVV.

This clonotype was detected a few times. CDR3 DNA: TGTGCCACCTCGGGACTAGTGGGAGGTGAGCAGTTCTTC. Protein product: CATSGLVGGEQFF. The chain uses TRBV3-1 and TRBJ2-1; 8 bases match TRBD2. This CDR3 spans 13 amino acids. Germline-derived CDR1 and CDR2 are LGHDT and YNNKEL (reference sequence). J lost 9 bases, V lost 10 bases, and 11 bases had no gene match.

This clonotype has more than one count but fewer than ten. This chain joins TRBV30 and TRBJ2-7; possibly TRBD1 for D (5 bases). CDR3 length equals 12 residues. Deletions cut 4 bases from V and 2 bases from J, with 9 bases between. Looked up from germline, CDR1 is GTSNPN and CDR2 is SVGIG (reference sequence). The CDR3 DNA sequence: TGTGCCTGGAAGGGGCTCACCTACGAGCAGTACTTC. It specifies CAWKGLTYEQYF.

This clonotype has only one observation. A much larger clone lies one base from this, so it may be a read error. The chain uses TRBV2 and TRBJ1-2; the D is unclear. The CDR3 runs to 14 residues. Germline assignment: CDR1 SNHLY and CDR2 FYNNEI. Trimming removed 7 bases at V and 0 bases at J, with 12 bases between. The chain's CDR3 is CASKPPTPNYGYTF. CDR3 coding DNA: TGTGCCAGCAAACCCCCAACCCCTAACTATGGCTACACCTTC.

This clonotype was found a few times. V usage is TRBV20-1 and J usage is TRBJ2-5, with 14 nucleotides matching TRBD2. CDR1 DFQATT and CDR2 SNEGSKA come from the germline V gene (reference sequence). This CDR3 contains 16 residues. The CDR3 coding sequence is TGCAGCGTTGGAAAGACTAGCGGGAGGGCCGGAGAGACCCAGTACTTC. Translation: CSVGKTSGRAGETQYF.

V gene TRBV9 combines with J gene TRBJ1-3; D unclear. V was pared by 4 bases and J by 0 bases, with 8 bases between. Germline CDR1 reads SGDLS; CDR2 reads YYNGEE. The CDR3 consists of 14 residues. The CDR3 region is CASSHPGSGNTIYF. In DNA form, the CDR3 reads TGTGCCAGCAGCCATCCCGGCTCTGGAAACACCATATATTTT.

This clonotype came up a few times. The chain uses TRBV28 and TRBJ1-5; TRBD1 matches 8 bases. V dropped 3 bases and J dropped 4; count of bases not matched to a gene: 8. The CDR3 has 16 amino acids. The germline gives CDR1 MDHEN, CDR2 SYDVKM. In DNA form, the CDR3 reads TGTGCCAGCAGTTTCTGGACAGGGAAGGGGAATCAGCCCCAGCATTTT. Its protein product is CASSFWTGKGNQPQHF.

This clonotype was found a few times. The V and J genes are TRBV15 and TRBJ1-2, with D perhaps matching TRBD1 (5 bases). The CDR3 length is 14 residues. CDR1 LNHNV and CDR2 YYDKDF come from the germline V gene (reference sequence). Trimming took 0 bases from V and 7 from J, leaving 12 bases between them. The CDR3: CATSRETDWRGYTF. Written as DNA, the CDR3 is TGTGCCACCAGCAGAGAGACAGATTGGCGTGGCTACACCTTC.

This clonotype was seen ten or more times. The chain uses TRBV30 and TRBJ2-1; TRBD1 is a possible D gene (6 bases). The V and J ends lost 2 bases and 10 bases respectively, with 9 bases between them. The CDR3 sequence is 11 residues long. Per germline, CDR1 GTSNPN and CDR2 SVGIG (reference sequence). CDR3 loop: CAWSPGQEQFF. The CDR3 bases are TGTGCCTGGAGTCCGGGACAAGAGCAGTTCTTC.

This clonotype has more than one count but fewer than ten. The V call is TRBV19, the J call TRBJ2-1, with 13 positions matching TRBD2. The junction had 10 bases not matched to a gene; V was cut back by 5 bases and J by 0 bases. The CDR3 has 19 residues. Germline V gene sequence: CDR1 LNHDA, CDR2 SQIVND (reference sequence). CDR3 residues: CASSPRRTSGSSSYNEQFF. CDR3 coding DNA: TGTGCCAGTAGTCCCCGGAGGACTAGCGGGAGCTCCTCCTACAATGAGCAGTTCTTC.

This clonotype was recorded at least ten times. This rearrangement joins TRBV7-2 to TRBJ2-3; 7 nucleotides line up with TRBD2. V lost 0 bases and J lost 2; bases outside the gene matches: 5. The germline V gene has CDR1 SGHTA and CDR2 FQGNSA. The CDR3 extends over 16 amino acids. The CDR3 loop reads CASSLASSGYTDTQYF. CDR3 DNA: TGTGCCAGCAGCTTAGCGTCTAGCGGCTACACAGATACGCAGTATTTT.

Comments on this clonotype: A much larger clone sits a single nucleotide away, making a read error possible. No conserved phenylalanine or tryptophan ends this CDR3, so it is likely a read error. This sequence joins TRBV6-2 or TRBV6-3 and TRBJ2-1; 7 bases align to TRBD1. Germline V CDR1 and CDR2: MNHEY, SVGEGT. The V gene end was trimmed by 0 bases and the J gene end by 0 bases; junction bases not matched to a gene: 5. The CDR3 spans 17 residues. This CDR3 is CASSYSTGRHSYNEQFS. In DNA form, the CDR3 reads TGTGCCAGCAGTTACTCGACAGGGCGCCACTCCTACAATGAGCAGTTCTCC.

This clonotype was recorded a few times. The chain has TRBV14 and TRBJ1-1; no definite D call. The germline CDR1 and CDR2 sequences are SGHDN and FVKESK. V was shortened by 0 bases and J by 5 bases, with 16 bases between the two germline ends. The CDR3 consists of 16 residues. CDR3 DNA sequence: TGTGCCAGCAGCCAAGATCTTTGGCAGCCTGAAACTGAAGCTTTCTTT. Its protein is CASSQDLWQPETEAFF.

The rearrangement uses TRBV3-1 and TRBJ2-5; D gene ambiguous. The CDR3 runs to 13 residues. Trimming stripped 1 base from V and 5 bases from J, with 8 bases between. Germline V gene lookup returns CDR1 LGHDT and CDR2 YNNKEL (reference sequence). DNA of the CDR3: TGTGCCAGCAGCCAAGGGTCCCGCGAGACCCAGTACTTC. Translated: CASSQGSRETQYF.

This clonotype was counted many times. The chain carries TRBV7-9 and TRBJ1-1; no firm D call. CDR1 is SEHNR, CDR2 FQNEAQ, per germline (reference sequence). Trimming took 8 bases from V and 6 from J, leaving 16 bases between them. CDR3 length equals 13 residues. CDR3 DNA: TGTGCCAGCCGTGGGCTCCCAAACCCTGAAGCTTTCTTT. Translated, it gives CASRGLPNPEAFF.